The 16 T cell receptor beta chains below all came from one sample that was sequenced in a study of blood T cell repertoires in COVID-19. Here immunoSEQ multiplex PCR was the method, and the copy in TCRdb shows in-frame clones only, minus some. The sample shows about 120,000 clones, roughly 85% of them seen only once. Sequencing was done on a sample of peripheral blood. The receptor set was obtained from a man at least 80 years old with acute or convalescent COVID-19.

V and J are TRBV27 and TRBJ2-7, with TRBD1 matching 9 bases. The CDR3 is 15 residues long. Germline values: CDR1 MNHEY, CDR2 SMNVEV (reference sequence). V lost 5 bases to trimming and J lost 3 bases; unmatched junction nucleotides: 8. CDR3 nucleotide sequence: TGTGCCAGCAGTCTCCCCGGGACAGGGTTCTACGAGCAGTACTTC. Protein sequence: CASSLPGTGFYEQYF.

This clone was observed once. The rearrangement links TRBV19 to TRBJ1-2; no clear D. Trimming shortened V by 4 bases and J by 4 bases, and 13 bases separated the two germline ends. From germline, CDR1 is LNHDA and CDR2 SQIVND (reference sequence). This CDR3 spans 14 amino acids. In nucleotides, the CDR3 is TGTGCCAGTAGTAGGCAGGTTTCCAGCTATGGCTACACCTTC. Its translation is CASSRQVSSYGYTF.

This rearrangement joins TRBV28 to TRBJ1-2; 8 positions match TRBD1. J was trimmed by 2 bases and V by 6 bases; bases with no gene match: 8. This CDR3 is 15 amino acids long. The germline V gene encodes CDR1 MDHEN and CDR2 SYDVKM. CDR3 sequence reads: CASRTGTGRNYGYTF. CDR3 DNA: TGTGCCAGCAGGACCGGGACAGGAAGAAACTATGGCTACACCTTC.

The CDR3 region has the DNA TGTGCCAGCAGGGTGACAGGGAATCCCCAGCATTTT. This translates into CASRVTGNPQHF. The chain joins TRBV6-6 to TRBJ1-5; 7 bases fit TRBD1. The CDR3 loop spans 12 amino acids. Unmatched junction bases numbered 6, after V lost 6 bases and J lost 10 bases. Germline V gene data show CDR1 as MNHNY and CDR2 as SVGAGI (reference sequence).

The genes are TRBV6-5 and TRBJ1-2, with 7 bases fitting TRBD1. Per the germline V gene, CDR1 is MNHEY and CDR2 is SVGAGI. Losses at the gene ends were 7 bases for V and 1 base for J; bases not matched to a gene: 6. CDR3 length: 14 amino acids. CDR3 loop: CASTGTVDNYGYTF. For the CDR3, the DNA is TGTGCCAGCACCGGGACAGTGGATAACTATGGCTACACCTTC.

The chain employs TRBV7-3 and TRBJ2-2; 8 bases are shared with TRBD2. This CDR3 comprises 14 residues. Losses at the gene ends were 5 bases for V and 4 bases for J; bases not matched to a gene: 3. Germline assignment: CDR1 SGHTA and CDR2 FQGTGA. This CDR3 reads CASSRGGGTGELFF. The CDR3 nucleotides are TGTGCCAGCAGCCGGGGGGGTGGCACCGGGGAGCTGTTTTTT.

The chain has TRBV19 and TRBJ1-5, with D unclear. There are 12 residues in the CDR3. V was cut by 10 bases and J by 2 bases, with 9 bases left in between. Per germline, CDR1 LNHDA and CDR2 SQIVND (reference sequence). The CDR3 nucleotides are TGTGCCACCAGGAAGGGCAATCAGCCCCAGCATTTT. This gives the protein CATRKGNQPQHF.

The chain couples TRBV4-1 to TRBJ1-2; 12 positions match TRBD1. After removal of 3 bases from V and 7 bases from J, the junction contained 6 bases not matched to a gene. The CDR3 consists of 15 residues. CDR1 MGHRA and CDR2 YSYEKL come from the germline V gene. CDR3 region: CASSQGGQGARGYTF. DNA of the CDR3: TGCGCCAGCAGCCAGGGGGGACAGGGGGCTCGTGGCTACACCTTC.

The chain's CDR3 is CASILSSGADGELFF. The CDR3 DNA reads as TGTGCCAGCATCCTATCTAGCGGGGCAGACGGGGAGCTGTTTTTT. The V and J genes are TRBV2 and TRBJ2-2, with 9 bases fitting TRBD2. Germline CDR1 reads SNHLY; CDR2 reads FYNNEI. The CDR3 runs to 15 residues. With V trimmed by 7 bases and J by 7 bases, 10 bases remained unmatched.

The V gene is TRBV7-9, the J gene TRBJ2-1; 11 bases fit TRBD1. V shed 2 bases and J 0 bases; nucleotides not matched to a gene: 9. The CDR3 runs to 19 residues. Per germline, CDR1 SEHNR and CDR2 FQNEAQ (reference sequence). Here the CDR3 reads CASSLSPGQGAPSYNEQFF. Written as DNA, the CDR3 is TGTGCCAGCAGCTTATCCCCAGGACAGGGGGCACCCTCCTACAATGAGCAGTTCTTC.

The genes are TRBV9 and TRBJ1-6; no clear D. CDR3 length equals 15 residues. V gave up 0 bases and J gave up 6 bases, with 10 bases separating them. CDR1 is SGDLS and CDR2 is YYNGEE in the germline V gene. CDR3 protein: CASSVGDTTNSPLHF. The CDR3 bases are TGTGCCAGCAGCGTAGGAGACACAACTAATTCACCCCTCCACTTT.

The chain employs TRBV13 and TRBJ2-7, with 9 bases fitting TRBD2. Trimming removed 5 bases from V and 2 bases from J; junction bases left unmatched: 7. The CDR3 consists of 15 residues. The germline V gene encodes CDR1 PRHDT and CDR2 FYEKMQ (reference sequence). In nucleotides, the CDR3 is TGTGCCAGCAGCCAAAGGACTAGCGACACCTACGAGCAGTACTTC. Translating gives CASSQRTSDTYEQYF.

This chain connects TRBV7-2 to TRBJ1-3; D is possibly TRBD1 (6 bases). The germline gives CDR1 SGHTA, CDR2 FQGNSA. Trimming shortened V by 1 base and J by 6 bases, and 13 bases separated the two germline ends. This CDR3 spans 15 amino acids. The chain's CDR3 is CASSLDWTALNTIYF. CDR3 DNA: TGTGCCAGCAGCTTAGACTGGACAGCCCTAAACACCATATATTTT.

This chain joins TRBV3-1 (or the pseudogene TRBV3-2) and TRBJ1-4; the match to TRBD1 covers 8 bases. CDR3 length equals 14 residues. The V gene's germline CDR1 is LGHDT and CDR2 YNNKEL (reference sequence). V lost 6 bases and J lost 8; bases outside the gene matches: 8. The CDR3 here is CASRLQGAGEKLFF. The CDR3 DNA reads TGTGCCAGCAGACTCCAGGGGGCGGGGGAAAAACTGTTTTTT.

V is TRBV5-1 and J is TRBJ1-2, with TRBD1 identical over 7 bases. The V gene's germline CDR1 is SGHRS and CDR2 YFSETQ. The CDR3 runs to 14 residues. V was clipped by 3 bases and J by 2 bases; unmatched bases: 4. CDR3 region: CASSWTGFNYGYTF. For the CDR3, the DNA is TGCGCCAGCAGCTGGACAGGTTTCAACTATGGCTACACCTTC.

This clone occurred a few times. The genes are TRBV7-3 and TRBJ1-2, with TRBD1 matching over 11 bases. The germline gives CDR1 SGHTA, CDR2 FQGTGA. The CDR3 is made up of 14 amino acids. Germline trimming cut 5 bases from V and 12 bases from J; bases unmatched to any gene: 11. CDR3 sequence (DNA): TGTGCCAGCAGCCTTAATCCCGGGACAGGGGGGCACACCTTC. Its protein product is CASSLNPGTGGHTF.